Below, 20 T cell receptor beta chains from the same sample are listed, as sequenced in a study of cytomegalovirus exposure and HLA in healthy donors. A multiplex PCR was run with 60 Vbeta primers and 13 Jbeta primers. Assay used: immunoSEQ multiplex PCR; TCRdb lists only in-frame clones, some missing. The sample table sets out approximately 45,000 clones. Sequenced input: PBMCs. These receptors were collected from a woman aged 40 to 50 in good health and CMV-seronegative.

The chain recombines TRBV10-2 with TRBJ1-2; perhaps TRBD1 as D (6 bases). Trimming took 10 bases from V and 2 from J, leaving 20 bases between them. CDR1 and CDR2 (germline): WSHSY, SAAADI. CDR3 length equals 15 residues. In nucleotides, the CDR3 is TGCGCCATTTCAAACCCCCAACAGGGAAACTATGGCTACACCTTC. Its translation is CAISNPQQGNYGYTF.

This sequence joins TRBV29-1 and TRBJ2-4, with TRBD2 matching over 8 bases. CDR1 is SQVTM, CDR2 ANQGSEA, per germline. CDR3 size: 14 residues. The V segment lost 4 bases and the J segment 13 bases; nucleotides outside the gene matches: 15. CDR3 protein: CSVGGAGEVLRQYF. The CDR3 DNA reads TGCAGCGTTGGGGGAGCGGGAGAAGTGTTAAGACAGTACTTC.

The V call is TRBV7-3, the J call TRBJ1-1, with 9 bases fitting TRBD1. CDR1 and CDR2 from the germline V gene are SGHTA and FQGTGA. Trimming cost V 5 bases and J 6 bases; bases outside gene matches: 4. This CDR3 comprises 13 residues. Here the CDR3 reads CASSARQGAEAFF. The CDR3 DNA reads as TGTGCCAGCAGCGCCAGACAGGGGGCTGAAGCTTTCTTT. The entire variable domain, with the rest obtained from reference TRBV7-3 and TRBJ1-1, is as follows: GAGVSQTPSNKVTEKGKYVELRCDPISGHTALYWYRQSLGQGPEFLIYFQGTGAADDSGLPNDRFFAVRPEGSVSTLKIQRTERGDSAVYLCASSARQGAEAFFGQGTRLTVV.

In DNA, the CDR3 is TGTGCCTGGAGTGAGGGGGTACAAGAGACCCAGTACTTC. Amino acid sequence: CAWSEGVQETQYF. The J gene is TRBJ2-5, the V gene TRBV30; a possible D gene is TRBD1 (6 bases). This CDR3 contains 13 residues. Trimming pared 1 base from V and 2 bases from J, leaving 8 bases between. Germline V lookup: CDR1 GTSNPN, CDR2 SVGIG (reference sequence).

V gene TRBV2 combines with J gene TRBJ1-5; D is possibly TRBD1 (6 bases). V was trimmed by 7 bases and J by 3 bases, leaving 10 bases between them. The CDR3 is 13 amino acids. CDR1 SNHLY and CDR2 FYNNEI come from the germline V gene. The CDR3 sequence is CASKGDYNQPQHF. The CDR3 DNA reads TGTGCCAGCAAGGGGGATTACAATCAGCCCCAGCATTTT.

The J gene is TRBJ2-1, the V gene TRBV7-2; D is possibly TRBD1 (5 bases). Germline V gene lookup returns CDR1 SGHTA and CDR2 FQGNSA. The V end was cut by 5 bases, the J end by 12 bases, with 17 bases between. There are 13 residues in the CDR3. The DNA of the CDR3 is TGTGCCAGCAGCGAGAGACAGAGCACTTCGCAGTTCTTC. Translated: CASSERQSTSQFF.

This chain joins TRBV30 and TRBJ1-4, with 8 bases lining up with TRBD1. Germline lookup yields CDR1 GTSNPN and CDR2 SVGIG (reference sequence). The ends lost 1 base at V and 8 bases at J; junction bases unmatched: 9. The CDR3 spans 15 residues. CDR3 protein: CAWSGMTGAGEKLFF. The CDR3 DNA follows: TGTGCCTGGAGTGGAATGACAGGGGCTGGGGAAAAACTGTTTTTT. Full variable domain (rest looked up from reference TRBV30 and TRBJ1-4): SQTIHQWPATLVQPVGSPLSLECTVEGTSNPNLYWYRQAAGRGLQLLFYSVGIGQISSEVPQNLSASRPQDRQFILSSKKLLLSDSGFYLCAWSGMTGAGEKLFFGSGTQLSVL.

The rearrangement uses TRBV14 and TRBJ1-2; D ambiguous. The V end lost 1 base, the J end lost 9 bases, and 15 bases lay between the germline ends. The germline gives CDR1 SGHDN, CDR2 FVKESK. The CDR3 consists of 14 residues. CDR3 amino acids: CASSQVDSVLSYTF. The CDR3 DNA follows: TGTGCCAGCAGCCAAGTAGATTCGGTCCTTAGCTACACCTTC.

On this clone itself: Different DNA sequences within this sample yield the same CDR3. The rearrangement uses TRBV9 and TRBJ1-5; D is uncertain. V lost 0 bases to trimming and J lost 5 bases, with 9 bases between them. The CDR3 is 14 amino acids. Per the germline V gene, CDR1 is SGDLS and CDR2 is YYNGEE. The CDR3 reads CASSVGSGDQPQHF. DNA for the CDR3: TGTGCCAGCAGCGTAGGTTCAGGTGATCAGCCCCAGCATTTT.

V and J are TRBV14 and TRBJ1-1, with 9 bases identical to TRBD1. The junction had 8 bases not matched to a gene; V was cut back by 4 bases and J by 5 bases. CDR3 length: 15 amino acids. CDR1 is SGHDN, CDR2 FVKESK, per germline. This CDR3 reads CASSLQQGAITEAFF. CDR3 sequence (DNA): TGTGCCAGCAGCCTTCAACAGGGGGCAATTACTGAAGCTTTCTTT.

This sequence joins TRBV11-2 and TRBJ2-1, with 8 bases that match TRBD1. Germline V gives CDR1 SGHAT, CDR2 FQNNGV. This CDR3 has 16 residues. Trimming cost V 4 bases and J 4 bases; bases outside gene matches: 9. CDR3 region: CASSSPLRDRYNEQFF. CDR3 DNA: TGTGCCAGCAGCTCCCCATTGCGGGACAGGTACAATGAGCAGTTCTTC.

With respect to this clone: The junction departs from the called germline gene at one end, perhaps through a read error. At the DNA level, this CDR3 is encoded by other sequences in the same sample as well. The V call is TRBV19, the J call TRBJ1-2, with 7 bases identical to TRBD1. Germline assignment: CDR1 LNHDA and CDR2 SQIVND (reference sequence). CDR3 size: 16 residues. The CDR3 nucleotides are TGTGCCAGTAGTACGGTAGCAGGGGGGCCAAACTATGGCTATACCTTC. Translating it yields CASSTVAGGPNYGYTF.

V and J are TRBV5-4 and TRBJ2-5; tentatively, D is TRBD1 (6 bases). The V gene lost 3 bases and the J gene lost 2 bases, with 11 bases spanning the gap. CDR1 SGHNT and CDR2 YYREEE come from the germline V gene (reference sequence). There are 14 residues in the CDR3. Here the CDR3 DNA reads TGTGCCAGCAGCTCCGGACAGCTACAAGAGACCCAGTACTTC. Translating it yields CASSSGQLQETQYF.

This chain uses TRBV11-3 with TRBJ2-7; D is undetermined. CDR1 and CDR2 from the germline V gene are SGHNT and YENEEA. The CDR3 length is 14 residues. Between the trimmed V and J ends, which lost 5 bases and 3 bases, there was a span of 14 bases. CDR3 sequence reads: CASSNREPSYEQYF. CDR3 DNA: TGTGCCAGCAGCAATCGAGAACCGAGCTACGAGCAGTACTTC.

The chain has TRBV29-1 and TRBJ2-6; possibly TRBD2 for D (5 bases). Germline loops: CDR1 SQVTM, CDR2 ANQGSEA. CDR3 length: 19 amino acids. V lost 0 bases, J lost 0 bases, and 18 bases lay in between. CDR3 in DNA: TGCAGCGTTGAAGAGCCGGTCGGGAAACGAGGCTCTGGGGCCAACGTCCTGACTTTC. Translation: CSVEEPVGKRGSGANVLTF.

CDR3 bases: TGTGCCAGTAGCTCATGGACGGGGGACCGAGCAGATACGCAGTATTTT. Its translation is CASSSWTGDRADTQYF. The chain employs TRBV19 and TRBJ2-3; D possibly corresponds to TRBD2 (6 bases). The CDR3 contains 16 residues. The germline V gene encodes CDR1 LNHDA and CDR2 SQIVND (reference sequence). Between the trimmed V and J ends, which lost 6 bases and 4 bases, there was a span of 20 bases.

The V call is TRBV5-5, the J call TRBJ2-7; 7 bases align to TRBD2. The CDR3 has 16 amino acids. Looked up from germline, CDR1 is SGHKS and CDR2 is YYEKEE (reference sequence). The J segment lost 2 bases and the V segment lost 6 bases, leaving 14 bases of the junction unmatched. The CDR3: CASTRAGTTSAYEQYF. In DNA, the CDR3 is TGTGCCAGCACCAGGGCAGGGACCACTAGCGCCTACGAGCAGTACTTC.

The J gene is TRBJ1-1, the V gene TRBV18; D call uncertain. The V end lost 3 bases, the J end lost 3 bases, and 8 bases lay between the germline ends. Germline lookup yields CDR1 KGHSH and CDR2 LQKENI. There are 13 residues in the CDR3. CDR3 nucleotides: TGTGCCAGCTCACCCGATAGTGACACTGAAGCTTTCTTT. It translates to CASSPDSDTEAFF.

The J gene is TRBJ2-1, the V gene TRBV7-3, with 9 bases matching TRBD2. This CDR3 is built from 16 residues. Germline-derived CDR1 and CDR2 are SGHTA and FQGTGA. The ends lost 0 bases at V and 6 bases at J; junction bases unmatched: 6. The CDR3 nucleotides are TGTGCCAGCAGCTTAACGGGCGGGAGGGACGCCAATGAGCAGTTCTTC. This translates into CASSLTGGRDANEQFF. The full variable domain, rest sourced from reference TRBV7-3 and TRBJ2-1, is GAGVSQTPSNKVTEKGKYVELRCDPISGHTALYWYRQSLGQGPEFLIYFQGTGAADDSGLPNDRFFAVRPEGSVSTLKIQRTERGDSAVYLCASSLTGGRDANEQFFGPGTRLTVL.

The V and J genes are TRBV5-6 and TRBJ1-4; no reliable D call. Trimming shortened V by 2 bases and J by 6 bases, and 8 bases separated the two germline ends. The CDR3 sequence is 13 residues long. Germline loops: CDR1 SGHDT, CDR2 YYEEEE. For the CDR3, the DNA is TGTGCCAGCAGCTTCGCCCGGGATGAAAAACTGTTTTTT. Protein: CASSFARDEKLFF. Full variable domain (rest looked up from reference TRBV5-6 and TRBJ1-4): DAGVTQSPTHLIKTRGQQVTLRCSPKSGHDTVSWYQQALGQGPQFIFQYYEEEERQRGNFPDRFSGHQFPNYSSELNVNALLLGDSALYLCASSFARDEKLFFGSGTQLSVL.